The 23 T cell receptor beta chains reported below all come from one sample, sequenced in a study of control samples from healthy donors and cancer patients (TCRdb year 2020). Library method: the immunoSEQ multiplex PCR assay. The immuneACCESS repertoire file appears here via TCRdb, limited to in-frame rearrangements. These files lack a portion of the clones; in checked studies, under half of the deficit traces to unresolved V genes, and the cause of the others is not known. This sample lists tens of thousands of clones; 90% were detected once. The ten largest clonotypes hold 5.5% to 7% of the sample. What was sequenced was PBMCs. Receptors were obtained from a man aged 60-69 years with colorectal cancer.

As for this clone: One junction end does not reproduce the germline sequence, and a read error may be involved. CDR3 sequence (DNA): TGTGCCAGCAGTTTGTGGGTGGGGGGCAGGCGTCTCGAGGGCTGCACCTTC. Translation gives CASSLWVGGRRLEGCTF. V is TRBV28 and J is TRBJ1-2; tentatively, D is TRBD1 (6 bases). The CDR3 is 17 amino acids. The germline gives CDR1 MDHEN, CDR2 SYDVKM.

The chain uses TRBV5-1 and TRBJ2-7; a weak D match, TRBD2 (5 bases). V was shortened by 0 bases and J by 3 bases, with 7 bases between the two germline ends. Germline V gene lookup returns CDR1 SGHRS and CDR2 YFSETQ. This CDR3 has 13 amino acids. DNA for the CDR3: TGCGCCAGCAGCTTGGTCGGGGTCTACGAGCAGTACTTC. It specifies CASSLVGVYEQYF.

This chain links TRBV28 with TRBJ1-2; 7 bases match TRBD1. The CDR3 is made up of 12 amino acids. The V gene's germline CDR1 is MDHEN and CDR2 SYDVKM. Trimming removed 5 bases from V and 7 bases from J; junction bases left unmatched: 4. The CDR3 spells CASSQQGFGYTF. For the CDR3, the DNA is TGTGCCAGCAGTCAACAGGGGTTTGGCTACACCTTC.

The V call is TRBV7-2, the J call TRBJ1-1; D gene uncertain. Trimming stripped 2 bases from V and 5 bases from J, with 21 bases between. There are 17 residues in the CDR3. From germline, CDR1 is SGHTA and CDR2 FQGNSA. The CDR3 DNA follows: TGTGCCAGCAGCTTAAAAAGCAGAGCTCTGGGAAGGACTGAAGCTTTCTTT. Residues: CASSLKSRALGRTEAFF.

The V gene is TRBV28, the J gene TRBJ1-4, with 12 bases identical to TRBD1. This CDR3 spans 15 amino acids. After removal of 7 bases from V and 8 bases from J, the junction contained 8 bases not matched to a gene. The germline V gene has CDR1 MDHEN and CDR2 SYDVKM. CDR3 sequence: CASNLGTGGAEKLFF. The CDR3 bases are TGTGCCAGCAACTTGGGGACAGGGGGCGCCGAAAAACTGTTTTTT.

The chain recombines TRBV6-6 with TRBJ1-5; 9 nucleotides align to TRBD1. After removal of 9 bases from V and 4 bases from J, the junction contained 4 bases not matched to a gene. CDR1 is MNHNY and CDR2 is SVGAGI in the germline V gene (reference sequence). The CDR3 is 13 residues long. This CDR3 reads CASSGTGNQPQHF. CDR3 DNA: TGTGCCAGTTCCGGGACAGGGAATCAGCCCCAGCATTTT.

This rearrangement joins TRBV4-1 to TRBJ2-2; a possible D gene is TRBD2 (6 bases). V lost 1 base, J lost 0 bases, and 18 bases lay in between. CDR1 and CDR2 from the germline V gene are MGHRA and YSYEKL. The CDR3 has 19 residues. For the CDR3, the DNA is TGCGCCAGCAGCCAAGGATTGCTGCGGAGGGGAACGAACACCGGGGAGCTGTTTTTT. This codes for CASSQGLLRRGTNTGELFF.

V and J are TRBV2 and TRBJ2-3; TRBD2 matches at 7 bases. Losses at the gene ends were 2 bases for V and 6 bases for J; bases not matched to a gene: 8. The CDR3 covers 15 residues. Germline-derived CDR1 and CDR2 are SNHLY and FYNNEI. Written as DNA, the CDR3 is TGTGCCAGCAGTGAACTAGCGGCCTCCACCGATACGCAGTATTTT. It codes for CASSELAASTDTQYF.

The chain employs TRBV6-5 and TRBJ2-7; D might be TRBD1 or TRBD2, each matching 5 bases. Trimming stripped 8 bases from V and 1 base from J, with 9 bases between. Germline-derived CDR1 and CDR2 are MNHEY and SVGAGI. The length of the CDR3 is 12 residues. This CDR3 reads CASGWGSYEQYF. CDR3 nucleotide sequence: TGTGCCAGCGGTTGGGGGTCCTACGAGCAGTACTTC.

The chain couples TRBV6-5 to TRBJ2-5; 8 nucleotides match TRBD1. The J call is uncertain, as TRBJ2-7 better fits the DNA end. The germline gives CDR1 MNHEY, CDR2 SVGAGI. This CDR3 region has 14 residues. The CDR3 bases are TGTGCCAGCAAAAGAGACAGGGGTTCCTACGAGCAGTACTTC. Translated, it gives CASKRDRGSYEQYF.

The chain uses TRBV9 and TRBJ2-1; perhaps TRBD1 as D (5 bases). Per the germline V gene, CDR1 is SGDLS and CDR2 is YYNGEE. V gave up 4 bases and J gave up 2 bases, with 13 bases separating them. The CDR3 loop spans 15 amino acids. The CDR3 sequence is CASSPAGPTYNEQFF. CDR3 in DNA: TGTGCCAGCAGCCCCGCAGGGCCCACCTACAATGAGCAGTTCTTC.

This clone was picked up one time. The chain carries TRBV7-2 and TRBJ2-7; 7 positions match TRBD1. This CDR3 has 16 residues. V shed 0 bases, J shed 0 bases, and the junction held 5 bases outside the gene matches. The germline V gene encodes CDR1 SGHTA and CDR2 FQGNSA. The CDR3 is CASSLARRGPSYEQYF. In DNA, the CDR3 is TGTGCCAGCAGCTTAGCGCGAAGGGGGCCCTCCTACGAGCAGTACTTC. Full variable domain (rest looked up from reference TRBV7-2 and TRBJ2-7): GAGVSQSPSNKVTEKGKDVELRCDPISGHTALYWYRQSLGQGLEFLIYFQGNSAPDKSGLPSDRFSAERTGGSVSTLTIQRTQQEDSAVYLCASSLARRGPSYEQYFGPGTRLTVT.

This chain uses TRBV6-2 or TRBV6-3 with TRBJ2-7; 9 bases align to TRBD1. V gave up 5 bases and J gave up 4 bases; unmatched junction bases: 9. The CDR3 sequence is 15 residues long. The V gene's germline CDR1 is MNHEY and CDR2 SVGEGT. The DNA of the CDR3 is TGTGCCAGCAGTAGAGGACAGGGGCTTGGGTACGAGCAGTACTTC. Encoded protein: CASSRGQGLGYEQYF.

This clone occurred a few times. The chain recombines TRBV7-9 with TRBJ1-5; 7 nucleotides align to TRBD1. Germline V gene lookup returns CDR1 SEHNR and CDR2 FQNEAQ (reference sequence). This CDR3 region has 15 residues. The V segment lost 4 bases and the J segment 4 bases; nucleotides outside the gene matches: 7. The CDR3 coding sequence is TGTGCCAGCAGCTCTACAGGGGTACGGAATCAGCCCCAGCATTTT. This translates into CASSSTGVRNQPQHF.

The chain recombines TRBV6-4 with TRBJ1-1, with TRBD1 as a possible D gene (6 bases). CDR3 size: 13 residues. Germline CDR1 MRHNA, CDR2 SNTAGT. Trimming removed 6 bases at V and 4 bases at J, with 12 bases between. DNA for the CDR3: TGTGCCAGCAGCCTGGGGGGGGCCACTGAAGCTTTCTTT. Protein product: CASSLGGATEAFF.

V is TRBV30 and J is TRBJ1-6; tentative D call: TRBD1 (5 bases). The CDR3 has 13 amino acids. Germline assignment: CDR1 GTSNPN and CDR2 SVGIG (reference sequence). V dropped 0 bases and J dropped 10 bases, with 10 bases sitting between them. The CDR3 is CAWSVGGGSPLHF. The CDR3 bases are TGTGCCTGGAGTGTGGGCGGGGGATCACCCCTCCACTTT.

The V gene is TRBV28, the J gene TRBJ1-5; D gene ambiguous. The CDR3 covers 13 residues. V gave up 6 bases and J gave up 2 bases, with 8 bases separating them. Germline V gives CDR1 MDHEN, CDR2 SYDVKM. CDR3 sequence (DNA): TGTGCCAGCAGCCCCTGGGGCAATCAGCCCCAGCATTTT. Encoded protein: CASSPWGNQPQHF.

This chain links TRBV6-2 or TRBV6-3 with TRBJ1-6; a possible D gene is TRBD1 (6 bases). The V gene's germline CDR1 is MNHEY and CDR2 SVGEGT. Deletions cut 2 bases from V and 7 bases from J, with 6 bases between. The CDR3 spans 13 residues. This CDR3 reads CASSYQGNSPLHF. Written as DNA, the CDR3 is TGTGCCAGCAGTTACCAGGGGAATTCACCCCTCCACTTT.

The chain recombines TRBV19 with TRBJ1-5; D unclear. There are 18 residues in the CDR3. Germline CDR1 and CDR2: LNHDA and SQIVND (reference sequence). V lost 3 bases and J lost 0, with 18 bases in between. This CDR3 is CASSMGFGRSLSNQPQHF. The CDR3 region has the DNA TGTGCCAGTAGTATGGGATTTGGCAGGAGCCTTAGCAATCAGCCCCAGCATTTT.

The chain joins TRBV4-1 to TRBJ1-2; the D gene is possibly TRBD1 (6 bases). Looked up from germline, CDR1 is MGHRA and CDR2 is YSYEKL. V was shortened by 3 bases and J by 6 bases, with 17 bases between the two germline ends. CDR3 length equals 15 residues. The CDR3 sequence: CASSHPRDNRDGYTF. The DNA of the CDR3 is TGCGCCAGCAGCCATCCCCGGGACAATCGGGATGGCTACACCTTC.

The V gene is TRBV3-1 (or the pseudogene TRBV3-2), the J gene TRBJ2-3; D is uncertain. V was clipped by 6 bases and J by 5 bases, with 15 bases between them. In germline, CDR1 is LGHDT, CDR2 YNNKEL (reference sequence). The CDR3 length is 14 residues. In DNA form, the CDR3 reads TGTGCCAGCAGAAAGACGCAGGCCGAAGATACGCAGTATTTT. Its protein product is CASRKTQAEDTQYF.

This clone was observed a single time. The V and J genes are TRBV10-3 and TRBJ1-2; D is uncertain. CDR1 ENHRY and CDR2 SYGVKD come from the germline V gene. Trimming pared 8 bases from V and 4 bases from J, leaving 8 bases between. The length of the CDR3 is 11 residues. The CDR3 protein is CAISAGYGYTF. For the CDR3, the DNA is TGTGCCATCTCGGCAGGCTATGGCTACACCTTC.

The genes are TRBV6-5 and TRBJ2-3, with no clear D. The germline V and J ends were trimmed by 6 bases and 8 bases, with 12 bases remaining between them. CDR1 is MNHEY, CDR2 SVGAGI, per germline. The CDR3 has 12 residues. The CDR3 loop is CASRDHIGTQYF. The CDR3 coding sequence is TGTGCCAGCAGGGACCATATTGGTACGCAGTATTTT.